This TCR beta chain comes out of a study of T cell repertoires in cytomegalovirus infection. Looking at the study overall: From public TCR beta signatures came an indication of both CMV infection and matching HLA type.

TCRdb passed the reads through MiXCR, listing each CDR3 protein once. The sample holds 200,000 to 300,000 distinct CDR3 sequences, 9% to 15% seen once. Study findings and constraints: Dominating the ex vivo response were TCR beta clonotypes that were CMV-specific and HLA-C-restricted. Based on cumulative public TCR beta family frequency, carriers of CMV plus the relevant HLA were identified.

The CDR3 runs 11 residues. Germline-derived CDR1 and CDR2 are DFQATT and SNEGSKA (reference sequence). With 5 bases removed from V and 6 bases from J, the gap between germline ends came to 9 bases. In the case of this clonotype: Its antigen remains unidentified.

The gene calls are TRBV20-1 and TRBJ2-3, with D unclear. The receptor was isolated from a human donor in good health (CMV status not recorded). Some clones in this sample may be carry-over from other donors' samples. Sequencing input: PBMCs. The CDR3 nucleotides read TGCAGTGCTCCGAAACCGGATACGCAGTATTTT. It codes for CSAPKPDTQYF.